This T cell receptor beta chain was identified in a study of T cells expressing NK-cell markers. Study background: Beta-chain profiling covered CD3+CD56+NKG2C+, CD3+CD56+NKG2C- and CD3+CD56-NKG2C+ sorted subsets. Study outcomes and limitations: The leading position in the CD3+CD56-NKG2C+ fraction of a handful of donors also went to these clonotypes. The HCMV specificity of the expanded NKG2C+ T cell clones stayed unresolved.

UMIs accompanied the 5'RACE template switching by which TCR beta cDNA was made. Each CDR3 protein gets one entry in TCRdb, which reprocessed the 5' RACE reads and gives no DNA. Its clone listing holds several thousand distinct CDR3 sequences. This clonotype counts as medium-sized by frequency. Its antigen remains unknown. Germline V CDR1 and CDR2: SGHRS, YFSETQ. The CDR3 extends over 14 amino acids. The specimen was blood T cells: a sorted CD56 or NKG2C T cell subset, CD4+ or CD8+ T cells, or bulk PBMC T cells (not recorded which). The sequence was obtained from a young man in good health. The chain uses TRBV5-1 and TRBJ2-5. The CDR3 protein is CASSRDGFQETQYF. Full variable domain (remainder filled in from reference TRBV5-1 and TRBJ2-5): KAGVTQTPRYLIKTRGQQVTLSCSPISGHRSVSWYQQTPGQGLQFLFEYFSETQRNKGNFPGRFSGRQFSNSRSEMNVSTLELGDSALYLCASSRDGFQETQYFGPGTRLLVL.